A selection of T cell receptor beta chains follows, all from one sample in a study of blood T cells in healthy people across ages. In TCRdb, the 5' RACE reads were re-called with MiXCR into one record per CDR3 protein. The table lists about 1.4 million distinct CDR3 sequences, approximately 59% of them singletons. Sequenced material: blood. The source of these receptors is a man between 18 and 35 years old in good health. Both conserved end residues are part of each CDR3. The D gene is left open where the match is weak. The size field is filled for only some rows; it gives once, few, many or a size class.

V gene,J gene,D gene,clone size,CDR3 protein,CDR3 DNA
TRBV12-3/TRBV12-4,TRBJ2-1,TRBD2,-,CASSLPSYGTSGTSGGYEQFF,TGTGCCAGCAGTTTACCAAGCTATGGGACTAGCGGGACCTCAGGGGGATATGAGCAGTTCTTC
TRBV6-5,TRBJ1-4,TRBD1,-,CASSTTGDDKKLFF,TGTGCCAGCAGCACGACAGGGGACGATAAAAAACTGTTTTTT
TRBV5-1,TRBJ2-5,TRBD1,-,CASSSGTGMKTQYF,TGCGCCAGCAGCTCCGGGACAGGGATGAAGACCCAGTACTTC
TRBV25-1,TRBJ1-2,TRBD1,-,CASRTGDRRYGYTF,TGTGCCAGCAGAACAGGGGATCGGCGCTATGGCTACACCTTC
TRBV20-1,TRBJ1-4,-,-,CSATRTATNEKLFF,TGCAGTGCTACCCGGACAGCAACTAATGAAAAACTGTTTTTT
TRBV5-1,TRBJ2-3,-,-,CASSPEGVPTQYF,TGCGCCAGCAGCCCCGAGGGGGTCCCTACGCAGTATTTT
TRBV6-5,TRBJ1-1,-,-,CASSYSGGVTEAFF,TGTGCCAGCAGTTACTCAGGGGGAGTCACTGAAGCTTTCTTT
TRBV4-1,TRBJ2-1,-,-,CASSQAPGFKQFF,TGCGCCAGCAGCCAAGCTCCGGGATTTAAGCAGTTCTTC
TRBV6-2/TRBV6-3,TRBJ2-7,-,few,CASSTHRGPPYEQYF,TGTGCCAGCAGTACTCACAGAGGCCCCCCCTACGAGCAGTACTTC
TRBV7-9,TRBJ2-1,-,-,CASAGTDSYNEQFF,TGTGCCAGCGCGGGGACCGACTCCTACAATGAGCAGTTCTTC
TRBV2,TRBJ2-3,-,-,CASSEWAGTDTQYF,TGTGCCAGCAGTGAATGGGCGGGCACAGATACGCAGTATTTT
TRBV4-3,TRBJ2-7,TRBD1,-,CASSPFTGTGGYEQYF,TGCGCCAGCAGCCCCTTCACCGGGACAGGGGGCTACGAGCAGTACTTC
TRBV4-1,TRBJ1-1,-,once,CASSQEVGANTEAFF,TGCGCCAGCAGCCAAGAGGTGGGAGCGAACACTGAAGCTTTCTTT
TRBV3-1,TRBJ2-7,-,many,CASSQVGEQYF,TGCGCCAGCAGCCAAGTGGGGGAGCAGTACTTC
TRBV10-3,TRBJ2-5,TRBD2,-,CAIGTSGDKNEQYF,TGTGCCATAGGGACTAGCGGGGACAAAAATGAGCAGTACTTC
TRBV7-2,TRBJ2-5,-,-,CASSPEWGAQLTQYF,TGTGCCAGCAGCCCGGAGTGGGGGGCCCAATTGACCCAGTACTTC
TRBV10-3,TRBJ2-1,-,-,CAISDSSGKSYNEQFF,TGTGCCATCAGTGATTCGTCAGGGAAATCCTACAATGAGCAGTTCTTC
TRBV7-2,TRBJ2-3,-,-,CASSYISVADTQYF,TGTGCCAGCAGCTACATTAGCGTTGCAGATACGCAGTATTTT
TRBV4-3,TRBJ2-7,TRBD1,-,CASSHGDRERLYEQYF,TGCGCCAGCAGCCACGGAGACAGGGAAAGGCTCTACGAGCAGTACTTC
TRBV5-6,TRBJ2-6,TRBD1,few,CASRTWTGPGANVLTF,TGTGCCAGCAGAACTTGGACAGGTCCCGGGGCCAACGTCCTGACTTTC
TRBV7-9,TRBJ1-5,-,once,CASSQGRDNSNQPQHF,TGTGCCAGCAGCCAGGGGAGGGACAATAGCAATCAGCCCCAGCATTTT
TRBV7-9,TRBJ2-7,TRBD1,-,CASSLGRQGVYEQYF,TGTGCCAGCAGCTTAGGGAGACAGGGGGTCTACGAGCAGTACTTC
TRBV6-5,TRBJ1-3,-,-,CASSYTSGSGNTIYF,TGTGCCAGCAGTTACACGTCGGGCTCTGGAAACACCATATATTTT
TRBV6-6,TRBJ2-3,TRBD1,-,CASSYRTGATTDTQYF,TGTGCCAGCAGTTACCGGACAGGGGCAACCACAGATACGCAGTATTTT
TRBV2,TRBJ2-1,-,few,CAISEGGYNEQFF,TGTGCCATCTCGGAAGGGGGCTACAATGAGCAGTTCTTC
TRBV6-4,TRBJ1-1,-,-,CASKGINTEAFF,TGTGCCAGCAAAGGGATCAACACTGAAGCTTTCTTT
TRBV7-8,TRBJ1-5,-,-,CASSLEVAGGNQPQHF,TGTGCCAGCAGCTTAGAGGTGGCAGGGGGCAATCAGCCCCAGCATTTT
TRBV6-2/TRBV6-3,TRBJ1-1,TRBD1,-,CASSYSGQGHTEAFF,TGTGCCAGCAGTTATTCGGGACAGGGACACACTGAAGCTTTCTTT
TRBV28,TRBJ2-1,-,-,CASSLRRREYNEQFF,TGTGCCAGCAGTTTACGACGGAGAGAATACAATGAGCAGTTCTTC
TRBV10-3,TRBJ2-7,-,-,CAISEPTQSSYEQYF,TGTGCCATCAGTGAACCCACCCAAAGCTCCTACGAGCAGTACTTC
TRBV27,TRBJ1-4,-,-,CASSLTPRGGEKLFF,TGTGCCAGCAGTTTAACACCCCGGGGCGGGGAAAAACTGTTTTTT
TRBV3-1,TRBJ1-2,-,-,CASSQDSGPTITYGYTF,TGTGCCAGCAGCCAAGATAGTGGGCCTACTATAACCTATGGCTACACCTTC
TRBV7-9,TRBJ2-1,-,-,CASSFDSLHEQFF,TGTGCCAGCAGCTTCGACAGCCTGCACGAGCAGTTCTTC
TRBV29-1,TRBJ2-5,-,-,CSVDGTELGRETQYF,TGCAGCGTTGATGGAACAGAACTAGGCAGGGAGACCCAGTACTTC
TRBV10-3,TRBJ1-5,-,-,CAISESRGGSNQPQHF,TGTGCCATCAGTGAGTCCAGGGGCGGTAGCAATCAGCCCCAGCATTTT
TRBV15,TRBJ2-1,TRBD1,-,CATSGGTGYGDEQFF,TGTGCCACCAGCGGCGGGACAGGGTATGGCGATGAGCAGTTCTTC
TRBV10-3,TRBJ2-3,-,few,CAISDLQPTDTQYF,TGTGCCATCAGTGATCTGCAGCCCACAGATACGCAGTATTTT
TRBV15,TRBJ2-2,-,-,CATSGTSRGTGELFF,TGTGCCACCAGCGGAACCTCTAGGGGAACCGGGGAGCTGTTTTTT
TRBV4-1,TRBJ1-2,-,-,CASSQEERRDYGYTF,TGCGCCAGCAGCCAAGAAGAGAGAAGGGACTATGGCTACACCTTC
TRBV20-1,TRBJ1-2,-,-,CSARDGTGTYGYTF,TGCAGTGCTAGAGATGGGACGGGGACCTATGGCTACACCTTC
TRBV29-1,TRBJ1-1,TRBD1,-,CSGQGELNTEAFF,TGCAGCGGGCAGGGGGAGCTGAACACTGAAGCTTTCTTT
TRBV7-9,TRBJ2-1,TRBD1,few,CASSFRDRVNNEQFF,TGTGCCAGCAGCTTCCGGGACAGGGTCAACAATGAGCAGTTCTTC
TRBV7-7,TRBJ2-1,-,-,CASSLESGPQFF,TGTGCTAGCAGCTTGGAATCGGGACCGCAGTTCTTC
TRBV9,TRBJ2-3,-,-,CASSVRRASTDTQYF,TGTGCCAGCAGCGTTCGGCGTGCTAGCACAGATACGCAGTATTTT
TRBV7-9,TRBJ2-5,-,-,CASSLSRGLETQYF,TGTGCCAGCAGCTTATCTCGGGGCTTGGAGACCCAGTACTTC
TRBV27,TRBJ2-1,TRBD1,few,CASSFTDRGFWNEQFF,TGTGCCAGCAGTTTTACAGACAGGGGATTTTGGAATGAGCAGTTCTTC
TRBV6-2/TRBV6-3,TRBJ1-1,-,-,CASSGARTEAFF,TGTGCCAGCAGTGGGGCGCGCACTGAAGCTTTCTTT
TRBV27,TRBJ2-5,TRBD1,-,CASRKITGGQETQYF,TGTGCCAGCAGGAAGATCACAGGGGGCCAAGAGACCCAGTACTTC
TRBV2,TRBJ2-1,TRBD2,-,CASSEEATGGSYNEQFF,TGTGCCAGCAGTGAAGAGGCGACGGGAGGCTCCTACAATGAGCAGTTCTTC
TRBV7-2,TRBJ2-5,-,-,CASSSYSAEQYF,TGTGCCAGCAGCTCCTACTCGGCAGAGCAGTACTTC
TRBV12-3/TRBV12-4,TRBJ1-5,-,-,CASSPPGGGQPQHF,TGTGCCAGCAGTCCTCCGGGGGGCGGTCAGCCCCAGCATTTT
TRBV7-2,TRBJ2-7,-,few,CASSLTGRDEQYF,TGTGCCAGCAGCTTAACTGGCAGGGACGAGCAGTACTTC
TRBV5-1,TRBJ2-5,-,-,CASSIEPGKQETQYF,TGCGCCAGCAGCATTGAGCCAGGAAAACAAGAGACCCAGTACTTC
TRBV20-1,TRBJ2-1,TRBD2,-,CSARIERGNNEQFF,TGCAGCGCCCGGATTGAGCGGGGGAACAATGAGCAGTTCTTC
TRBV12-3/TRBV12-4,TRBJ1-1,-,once,CASSLDPLGTEAFF,TGTGCCAGCAGTTTGGACCCCCTGGGAACTGAAGCTTTCTTT
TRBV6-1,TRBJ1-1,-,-,CASSDRGQVNTEAFF,TGTGCCAGCAGTGACCGAGGGCAGGTGAACACTGAAGCTTTCTTT
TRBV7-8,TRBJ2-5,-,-,CASSLVLAARGETQYF,TGTGCCAGCAGCTTAGTGCTCGCAGCTAGGGGAGAGACCCAGTACTTC
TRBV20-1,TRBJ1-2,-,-,CSARTVIYGYTF,TGCAGTGCTAGGACAGTAATATATGGCTACACCTTC
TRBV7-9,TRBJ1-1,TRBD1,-,CASSTRQGAMTEAFF,TGTGCCAGCAGCACCCGACAGGGGGCGATGACTGAAGCTTTCTTT
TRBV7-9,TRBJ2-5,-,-,CASSLTRAVQYF,TGTGCCAGCAGCCTGACTAGAGCAGTGCAGTACTTC